A selection of T cell receptor beta chains follows, all from one sample in a study of CD8 T cells in ankylosing spondylitis. TCRdb called the 5' RACE reads again in MiXCR, with one record for every CDR3 protein. This table holds some 700,000 distinct CDR3 sequences, roughly 19% found once. Sample: blood, either unsorted or a sorted T cell fraction (not recorded which). The source is a male donor with ankylosing spondylitis. Both conserved end residues are part of each CDR3. D genes are given only for firm matches.

V: TRBV20-1
D: NA
J: TRBJ1-1
CDR3: CSATGGPNTEAFF

V: TRBV7-8
D: NA
J: TRBJ2-7
CDR3: CASSLYDPGTTYEQYF

V: TRBV20-1
D: NA
J: TRBJ2-1
CDR3: CSASRRDTEQFF

V: TRBV5-1
D: NA
J: TRBJ2-1
CDR3: CASSTSRYNEQFF

V: TRBV4-1
D: TRBD2
J: TRBJ2-2
CDR3: CASSQVPGRWTGELFF

V: TRBV5-6
D: TRBD2
J: TRBJ2-3
CDR3: CASSRLAGERTDTQYF

V: TRBV25-1
D: NA
J: TRBJ2-7
CDR3: CASSEYWGYEQYF

V: TRBV25-1
D: NA
J: TRBJ1-1
CDR3: CASKAAPNTEAFF

V: TRBV29-1
D: TRBD1
J: TRBJ2-3
CDR3: CSIGGQGYTDTQYF

V: TRBV18
D: TRBD1
J: TRBJ1-6
CDR3: CASSQGTVGSNSPLHF

V: TRBV12-5
D: NA
J: TRBJ2-7
CDR3: CASGYPGAEQYF

V: TRBV5-5
D: NA
J: TRBJ2-3
CDR3: CASSLGGVGPDTQYF

V: TRBV7-2
D: TRBD2
J: TRBJ2-1
CDR3: CASTLKRGGQNEQFF

V: TRBV4-2
D: TRBD2
J: TRBJ2-7
CDR3: CASSQDTSGGVYEQYF

V: TRBV20-1
D: TRBD2
J: TRBJ2-1
CDR3: CSASGSSGTYNEQFF

V: TRBV7-2
D: TRBD1
J: TRBJ1-3
CDR3: CASSFTGGSGNTIYF

V: TRBV5-1
D: TRBD1
J: TRBJ2-7
CDR3: CASSSYPGQGGYEQYF

V: TRBV28
D: TRBD2
J: TRBJ2-1
CDR3: CASSAPPGGLASSYNEQFF

V: TRBV2
D: NA
J: TRBJ1-1
CDR3: CASSKTGGGTEAFF

V: TRBV7-8
D: TRBD2
J: TRBJ2-1
CDR3: CASSLEVAGGNEQFF

V: TRBV28
D: NA
J: TRBJ2-5
CDR3: CASTLRRGEQETQYF

V: TRBV20-1
D: NA
J: TRBJ1-1
CDR3: CSAPRLRETEAFF

V: TRBV12-3/TRBV12-4
D: TRBD1
J: TRBJ1-2
CDR3: CASSRGTANNYGYTF

V: TRBV7-2
D: TRBD2
J: TRBJ2-1
CDR3: CASSWRLAASYNEQFF

V: TRBV4-1
D: NA
J: TRBJ2-7
CDR3: CASSQGYSASSYEQYF

V: TRBV25-1
D: NA
J: TRBJ2-5
CDR3: CASSGSDETQYF

V: TRBV6-2/TRBV6-3
D: NA
J: TRBJ2-7
CDR3: CASWDGGLAWDVEQYF

V: TRBV29-1
D: NA
J: TRBJ1-1
CDR3: CSVVSQGEAFF

V: TRBV20-1
D: NA
J: TRBJ2-7
CDR3: CSATPPAWDEQYF

V: TRBV4-2
D: TRBD1
J: TRBJ1-1
CDR3: CASSQGTGEGNTEAFF

V: TRBV24-1
D: TRBD2
J: TRBJ2-3
CDR3: CATSDTSGRAFGSSTDTQYF

V: TRBV7-9
D: NA
J: TRBJ1-1
CDR3: CASSPSGGPSNTEAFF

V: TRBV5-1
D: TRBD1
J: TRBJ1-1
CDR3: CASSLWTGMNTEAFF

V: TRBV5-1
D: TRBD1
J: TRBJ1-2
CDR3: CASSLSGTGRLSGYTF

V: TRBV9
D: NA
J: TRBJ2-2
CDR3: CASSFRDTGELFF

V: TRBV20-1
D: TRBD2
J: TRBJ2-1
CDR3: CCARALLSGGRNEQFF

V: TRBV20-1
D: TRBD2
J: TRBJ2-1
CDR3: CSARETSGRYNEQFF

V: TRBV6-2/TRBV6-3
D: NA
J: TRBJ1-5
CDR3: CASSQGEGGPQHF

V: TRBV12-3/TRBV12-4
D: TRBD2
J: TRBJ2-1
CDR3: CASSPHRGGINEQFF

V: TRBV7-2
D: TRBD2
J: TRBJ2-5
CDR3: CASSFRGLAGQETQYF

V: TRBV28
D: NA
J: TRBJ1-3
CDR3: CASSLLPTSGNTIYF

V: TRBV5-1
D: NA
J: TRBJ2-1
CDR3: CASSLGRENRNEQFF

V: TRBV12-3/TRBV12-4
D: TRBD1
J: TRBJ2-4
CDR3: CASSARQGPKNIQYF

V: TRBV18
D: NA
J: TRBJ2-1
CDR3: CASSPPGYNEQFF

V: TRBV4-3
D: TRBD2
J: TRBJ2-1
CDR3: CASSRGLAGGNEQFF

V: TRBV20-1
D: NA
J: TRBJ2-2
CDR3: CSAREGGRGGELFF

V: TRBV6-5
D: TRBD2
J: TRBJ2-3
CDR3: CASSYLPAGEMSTDTQYF

V: TRBV4-1
D: NA
J: TRBJ1-2
CDR3: CASSPGDGYYGYTF

V: TRBV7-8
D: NA
J: TRBJ2-7
CDR3: CASSFEGLPSYEQYF

V: TRBV7-9
D: NA
J: TRBJ2-7
CDR3: CASSLVTEQYF

V: TRBV7-9
D: NA
J: TRBJ1-1
CDR3: CASSLMENTEAFF

V: TRBV5-1
D: NA
J: TRBJ2-3
CDR3: CASMPRGSDTDTQYF

V: TRBV18
D: NA
J: TRBJ2-5
CDR3: CASSPRTDSQETQYF

V: TRBV20-1
D: NA
J: TRBJ2-3
CDR3: CSVAVSTDTQYF

V: TRBV10-3
D: TRBD2
J: TRBJ2-1
CDR3: CAIAEEYGRNEQFF

V: TRBV7-9
D: NA
J: TRBJ2-2
CDR3: CASSGPGADTGELFF

V: TRBV25-1
D: NA
J: TRBJ2-6
CDR3: CASSVLAGHSGANVLTF

V: TRBV20-1
D: TRBD2
J: TRBJ2-4
CDR3: CSARVGLAGTKNIQYF